The clone carrying this T cell receptor (beta chain) has a handful of counts. Its target is not known. The germline V gene has CDR1 SGHRS and CDR2 YFSETQ. Trimming removed 7 bases from V and 5 bases from J; junction bases left unmatched: 6. This CDR3 region has 14 residues. The data are from a study of T cell repertoires in cytomegalovirus infection. Study-level points and caveats: Cumulative public TCR beta family frequency identified CMV carriers with the relevant HLA. What dominated the ex vivo response were HLA-C-restricted CMV-specific TCR beta clonotypes.

In TCRdb, the reads were re-called with MiXCR into one record per CDR3 protein. The table has 150,000 to 200,000 distinct CDR3 sequences, 7.5% to 10% seen once. This chain links TRBV5-1 with TRBJ2-1, with 10 bases that match TRBD1. The material sequenced was PBMCs. The sequence derives from a human donor in good health (CMV status not recorded). Some clones in this sample may be carry-over from other donors' samples. The CDR3 nucleotides read TGCGCCAGCCGACAGGGGGCGATGGACAATGAGCAGTTCTTC. This codes for CASRQGAMDNEQFF. The full variable domain, completed using reference TRBV5-1 and TRBJ2-1, is KAGVTQTPRYLIKTRGQQVTLSCSPISGHRSVSWYQQTPGQGLQFLFEYFSETQRNKGNFPGRFSGRQFSNSRSEMNVSTLELGDSALYLCASRQGAMDNEQFFGPGTRLTVL.